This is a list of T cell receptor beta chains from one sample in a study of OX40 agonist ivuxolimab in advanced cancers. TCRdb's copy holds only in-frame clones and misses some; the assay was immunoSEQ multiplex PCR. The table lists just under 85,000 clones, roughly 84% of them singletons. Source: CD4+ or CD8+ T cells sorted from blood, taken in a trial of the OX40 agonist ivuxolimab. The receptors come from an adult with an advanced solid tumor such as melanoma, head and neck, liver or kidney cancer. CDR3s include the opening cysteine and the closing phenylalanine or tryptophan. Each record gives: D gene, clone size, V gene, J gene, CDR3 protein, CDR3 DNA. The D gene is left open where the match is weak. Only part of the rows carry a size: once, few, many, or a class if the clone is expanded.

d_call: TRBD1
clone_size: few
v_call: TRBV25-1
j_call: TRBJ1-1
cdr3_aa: CASSGQGFTEAFF
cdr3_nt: TGTGCCAGCAGCGGACAGGGGTTCACTGAAGCTTTCTTT

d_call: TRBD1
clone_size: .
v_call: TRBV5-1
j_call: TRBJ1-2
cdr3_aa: CASSFGQGNYGYTF
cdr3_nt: TGCGCCAGCAGCTTCGGACAGGGCAACTATGGCTACACCTTC

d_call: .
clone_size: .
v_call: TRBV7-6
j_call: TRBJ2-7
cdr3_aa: CASSSGVLHYEQYF
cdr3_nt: TGTGCCAGCAGCTCCGGGGTTTTACACTACGAGCAGTACTTC

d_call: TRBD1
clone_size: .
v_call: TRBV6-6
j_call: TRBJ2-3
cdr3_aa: CASSVGTGGPDTQYF
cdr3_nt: TGTGCCAGCAGTGTAGGGACAGGGGGTCCAGATACGCAGTATTTT

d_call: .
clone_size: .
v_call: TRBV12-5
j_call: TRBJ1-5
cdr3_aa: CASGLVSGGALYSNQPQHF
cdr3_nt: TGTGCTAGTGGTTTGGTATCGGGGGGGGCCCTATATAGCAATCAGCCCCAGCATTTT

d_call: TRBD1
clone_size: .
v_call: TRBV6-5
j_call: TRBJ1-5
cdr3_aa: CASSRDRAGPQHF
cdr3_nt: TGTGCCAGCAGCCGGGACAGAGCGGGGCCCCAGCATTTT

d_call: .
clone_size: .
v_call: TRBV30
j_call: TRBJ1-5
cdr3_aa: CAWSQGLLLLSNQPQHF
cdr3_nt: TGTGCCTGGTCTCAGGGGCTCCTGCTCCTTAGCAATCAGCCCCAGCATTTT

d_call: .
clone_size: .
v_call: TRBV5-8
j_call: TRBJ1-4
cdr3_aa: CASSRGGSNEKLFF
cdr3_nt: TGTGCCAGCAGTCGGGGGGGAAGCAATGAAAAACTGTTTTTT

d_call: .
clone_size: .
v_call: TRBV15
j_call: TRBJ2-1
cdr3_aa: CATSRGGLLSSYNEQFF
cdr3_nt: TGTGCCACCAGCAGAGGTGGGTTATTAAGCTCCTACAATGAGCAGTTCTTC

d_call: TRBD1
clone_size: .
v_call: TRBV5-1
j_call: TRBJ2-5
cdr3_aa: CASSLALGTGIGEQYF
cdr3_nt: TGCGCCAGCAGCTTGGCATTGGGGACAGGGATCGGGGAGCAGTACTTC

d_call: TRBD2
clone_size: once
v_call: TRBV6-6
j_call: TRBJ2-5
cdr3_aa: CASTGLAGETQYF
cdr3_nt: TGTGCCAGTACGGGACTAGCGGGAGAGACCCAGTACTTC

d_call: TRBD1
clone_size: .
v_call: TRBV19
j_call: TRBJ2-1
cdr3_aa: CASSFSGTGGRYEQFF
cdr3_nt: TGTGCCAGTAGTTTCTCCGGGACAGGGGGCAGGTATGAGCAGTTCTTC

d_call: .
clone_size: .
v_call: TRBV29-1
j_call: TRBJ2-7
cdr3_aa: CSASASYEQYF
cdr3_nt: TGCAGCGCCTCGGCATCATACGAGCAGTACTTC

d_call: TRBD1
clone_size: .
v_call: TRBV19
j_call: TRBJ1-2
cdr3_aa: CASTLGQETYYGYTF
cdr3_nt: TGTGCCAGTACTCTGGGACAGGAGACCTACTATGGCTACACCTTC

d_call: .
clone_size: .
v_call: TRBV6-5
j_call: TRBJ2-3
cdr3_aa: CASSYGRPISTDTQYF
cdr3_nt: TGTGCCAGCAGTTACGGACGGCCCATTAGCACAGATACGCAGTATTTT

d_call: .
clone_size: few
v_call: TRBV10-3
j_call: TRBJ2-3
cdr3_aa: CAISAGTTSTDTQYF
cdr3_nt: TGTGCCATCAGTGCCGGGACAACTAGCACAGATACGCAGTATTTT

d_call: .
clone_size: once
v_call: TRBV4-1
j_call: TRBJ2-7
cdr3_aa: CASRPTPLYEQYF
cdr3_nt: TGCGCCAGCAGACCAACACCCCTCTACGAGCAGTACTTC

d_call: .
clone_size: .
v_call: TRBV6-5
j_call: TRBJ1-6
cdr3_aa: CASSRPGSPLHF
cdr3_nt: TGTGCCAGCAGTCGACCGGGTTCACCCCTCCACTTT

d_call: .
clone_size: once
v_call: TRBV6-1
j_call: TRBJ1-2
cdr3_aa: CASSEADLGYGYTF
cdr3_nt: TGTGCCAGCAGTGAGGCAGACCTGGGGTATGGCTACACCTTC

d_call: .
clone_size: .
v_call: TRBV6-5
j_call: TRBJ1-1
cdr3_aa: CASSHKGNTEAFF
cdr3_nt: TGTGCCAGCAGCCACAAGGGGAACACTGAAGCTTTCTTT

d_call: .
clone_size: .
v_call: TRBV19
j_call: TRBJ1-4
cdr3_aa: CASSPQGLLGGKLFF
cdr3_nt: TGTGCCAGTAGTCCCCAGGGATTGTTAGGGGGAAAACTGTTTTTT

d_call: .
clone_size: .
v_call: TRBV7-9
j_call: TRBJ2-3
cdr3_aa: CASSLDVTDTQYF
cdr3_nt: TGTGCCAGCAGCCTGGACGTAACAGATACGCAGTATTTT

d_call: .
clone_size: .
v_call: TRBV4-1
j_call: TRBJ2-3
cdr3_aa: CASSQEFGSSTDTQYF
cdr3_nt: TGCGCCAGCAGCCAAGAATTCGGATCAAGCACAGATACGCAGTATTTT

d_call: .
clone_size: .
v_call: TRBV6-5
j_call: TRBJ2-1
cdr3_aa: CASREVGYNEQFF
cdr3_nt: TGTGCCAGCCGGGAAGTCGGTTACAATGAGCAGTTCTTC

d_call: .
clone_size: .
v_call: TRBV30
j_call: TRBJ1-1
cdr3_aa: CAWSLVGSTEAFF
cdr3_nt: TGTGCCTGGAGTCTTGTGGGGTCCACTGAAGCTTTCTTT

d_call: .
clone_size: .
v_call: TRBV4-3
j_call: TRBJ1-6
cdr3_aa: CASSPVGERNSPLHF
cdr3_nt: TGCGCCAGCAGCCCCGTGGGGGAGAGGAATTCACCCCTCCACTTT

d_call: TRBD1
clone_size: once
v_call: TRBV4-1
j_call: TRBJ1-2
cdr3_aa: CASSGQGRAYGYTF
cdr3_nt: TGCGCCAGCAGCGGACAGGGGAGAGCCTATGGCTACACCTTC

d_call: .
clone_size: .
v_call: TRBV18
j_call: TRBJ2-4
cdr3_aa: CASSPAVLTKNIQYF
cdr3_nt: TGTGCCAGCTCACCGGCGGTTCTAACCAAAAACATTCAGTACTTC

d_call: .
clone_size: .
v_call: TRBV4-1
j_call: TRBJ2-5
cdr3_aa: CASSQLTGFEQETQYF
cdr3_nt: TGCGCCAGCAGCCAATTAACAGGGTTCGAGCAAGAGACCCAGTACTTC

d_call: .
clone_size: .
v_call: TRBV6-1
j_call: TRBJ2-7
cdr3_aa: CASSRITSYEQYF
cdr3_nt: TGTGCCAGCAGCCGTATTACCTCCTACGAGCAGTACTTC

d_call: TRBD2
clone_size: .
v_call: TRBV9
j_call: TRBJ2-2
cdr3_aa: CASSLRLAGGIDGELFF
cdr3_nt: TGTGCCAGCAGCCTCCGACTAGCGGGGGGAATAGACGGGGAGCTGTTTTTT

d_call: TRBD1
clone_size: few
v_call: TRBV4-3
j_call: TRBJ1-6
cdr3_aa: CASSQDGDRTSPLHF
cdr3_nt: TGCGCCAGCAGCCAAGATGGGGACAGAACTTCACCCCTCCACTTT

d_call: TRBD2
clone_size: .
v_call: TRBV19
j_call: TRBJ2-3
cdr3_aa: CASSPSGRLYF
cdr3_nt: TGTGCCAGTAGTCCTAGCGGGAGACTGTATTTT

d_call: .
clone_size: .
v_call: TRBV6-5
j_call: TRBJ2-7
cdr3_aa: CASSTTGLWYF
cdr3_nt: TGTGCCAGCAGTACTACAGGGTTGTGGTACTTC

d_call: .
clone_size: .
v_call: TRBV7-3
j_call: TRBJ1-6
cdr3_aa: CASSSSRNSPLHF
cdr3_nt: TGTGCCAGCAGCTCGAGTAGAAATTCACCCCTCCACTTT

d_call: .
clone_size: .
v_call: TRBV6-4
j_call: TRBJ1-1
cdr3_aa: CASSPSGGTEAFF
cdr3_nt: TGTGCCAGCAGCCCGTCCGGGGGCACTGAAGCTTTCTTT

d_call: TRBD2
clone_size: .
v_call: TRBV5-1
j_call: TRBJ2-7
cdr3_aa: CASSFRLAGAYEQYF
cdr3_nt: TGCGCCAGCAGCTTTAGACTAGCGGGAGCCTACGAGCAGTACTTC

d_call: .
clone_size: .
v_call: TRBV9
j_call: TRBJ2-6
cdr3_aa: CASSPEVLAGANVLTF
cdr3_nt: TGTGCCAGCAGCCCAGAGGTATTAGCTGGGGCCAACGTCCTGACTTTC

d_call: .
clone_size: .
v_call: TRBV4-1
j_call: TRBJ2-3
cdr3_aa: CASSQGLDTQYF
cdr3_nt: TGCGCCAGCAGCCAGGGGCTGGATACGCAGTATTTT

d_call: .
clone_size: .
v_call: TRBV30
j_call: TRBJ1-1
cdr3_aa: CAWSLRGGWSTEAFF
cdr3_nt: TGTGCCTGGAGTCTCCGGGGGGGGTGGAGCACTGAAGCTTTCTTT

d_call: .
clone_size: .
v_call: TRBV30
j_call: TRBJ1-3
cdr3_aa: CAWTPRRVGNTIYF
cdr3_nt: TGTGCCTGGACGCCTCGGCGGGTAGGAAACACCATATATTTT

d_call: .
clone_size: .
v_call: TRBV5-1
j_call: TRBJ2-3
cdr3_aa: CASSSWSEADTQYF
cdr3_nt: TGCGCCAGCAGCTCCTGGTCCGAGGCAGATACGCAGTATTTT

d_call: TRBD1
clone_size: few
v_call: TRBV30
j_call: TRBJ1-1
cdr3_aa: CAWTTGGYTEAFF
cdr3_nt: TGTGCCTGGACGACAGGGGGCTACACTGAAGCTTTCTTT

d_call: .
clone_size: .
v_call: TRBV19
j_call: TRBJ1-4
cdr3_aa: CASMNREGGKLFF
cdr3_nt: TGTGCCAGTATGAACAGGGAAGGAGGAAAACTGTTTTTT

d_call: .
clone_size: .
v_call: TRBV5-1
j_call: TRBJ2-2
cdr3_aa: CASRLQDTGELFF
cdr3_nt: TGCGCCAGCAGACTACAGGATACCGGGGAGCTGTTTTTT

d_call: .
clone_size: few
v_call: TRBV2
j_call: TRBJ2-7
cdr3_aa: CASSVWLSYEQYF
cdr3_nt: TGTGCCAGCAGTGTTTGGTTATCCTACGAGCAGTACTTC

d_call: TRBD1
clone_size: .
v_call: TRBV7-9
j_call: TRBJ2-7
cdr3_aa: CASRGVRTGVSGYEQYF
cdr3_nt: TGTGCCAGCAGGGGCGTCCGGACAGGGGTTAGTGGCTACGAGCAGTACTTC

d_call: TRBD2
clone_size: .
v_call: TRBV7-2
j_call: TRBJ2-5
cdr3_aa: CASSSTSGAQETQYF
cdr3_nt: TGTGCCAGCAGCTCGACTAGCGGGGCCCAAGAGACCCAGTACTTC

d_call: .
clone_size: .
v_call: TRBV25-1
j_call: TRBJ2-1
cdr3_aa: CASSAGSNEQFF
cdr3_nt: TGTGCCAGCAGTGCTGGGAGCAATGAGCAGTTCTTC

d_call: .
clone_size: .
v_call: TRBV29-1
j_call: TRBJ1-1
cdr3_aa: CSVDKGWTEAFF
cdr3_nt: TGCAGCGTTGATAAGGGGTGGACTGAAGCTTTCTTT

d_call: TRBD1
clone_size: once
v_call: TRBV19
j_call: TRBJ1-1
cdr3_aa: CASSIVQGGRVEAFF
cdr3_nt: TGTGCCAGTAGTATAGTTCAGGGGGGGAGAGTTGAAGCTTTCTTT

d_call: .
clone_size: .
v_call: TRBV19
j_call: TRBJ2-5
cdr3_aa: CASNRGFGQTQYF
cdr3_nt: TGTGCCAGTAACCGGGGTTTTGGACAGACCCAGTACTTC

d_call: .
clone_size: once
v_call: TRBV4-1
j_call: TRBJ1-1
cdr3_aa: CASSQGTGGALNTEAFF
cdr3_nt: TGCGCCAGCAGCCAAGGCACCGGAGGGGCTCTGAACACTGAAGCTTTCTTT

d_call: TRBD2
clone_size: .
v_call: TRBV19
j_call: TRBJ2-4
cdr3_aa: CASSMGTSGRKNIQYF
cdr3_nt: TGTGCCAGTAGTATGGGGACTAGCGGGAGGAAAAACATTCAGTACTTC

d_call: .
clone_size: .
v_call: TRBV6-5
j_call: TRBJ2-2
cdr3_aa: CASSPPTFTGELFF
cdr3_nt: TGTGCCAGCAGTCCCCCGACCTTCACCGGGGAGCTGTTTTTT